The clone carrying this T cell receptor (beta chain) was detected a few times. Its antigen is unidentified. Its ends do not fully match the called genes, so a read error is possible. The sample originates from a study of identical twins' blood T cells. The donors were healthy female monozygous twins, three pairs in total. MiXCR, run by TCRdb on the 5' RACE reads, gives a single entry per CDR3 protein. This sample has 300,000 to 400,000 distinct CDR3 sequences, with 28% found just once. CDR3 length: 11 amino acids. Germline CDR1 and CDR2: MNHEY and SVGAGI. General study points: Top TCRbeta clonotypes were shared more with twin than unrelated donors.

The receptor was isolated from a woman aged 18-49 years in good health. Sequences were obtained from PBMCs. V is TRBV6-5 and J is TRBJ1-4; the D gene is possibly TRBD1 (6 bases). The CDR3 is CASSYLRGNLF. The CDR3 DNA follows: TGTGCCAGCAGTTATCTAAGGGGGAATTTATTT.